The 22 T cell receptor beta chains below all came from one sample that was sequenced in a study of OX40 agonist ivuxolimab in advanced cancers. Here immunoSEQ multiplex PCR was the method, and the copy in TCRdb shows in-frame clones only, minus some. The profile covers around 76,000 clones, with around four fifths appearing a single time and approximately 5% taken by the ten largest. Source: CD4+ or CD8+ T cells sorted from blood, taken in a trial of the OX40 agonist ivuxolimab. Receptor source: an adult with an advanced solid tumor such as melanoma, head and neck, liver or kidney cancer.

As to this clone: At one of its ends the junction is not consistent with the germline gene, which may arise from a read error. V is TRBV5-1 and J is TRBJ2-2, with D perhaps matching TRBD2 (6 bases). Germline V gene sequence: CDR1 SGHRS, CDR2 YFSETQ. This CDR3 comprises 16 residues. CDR3 loop: CASGLEGGQTTGELFF. The CDR3 nucleotides are TGCGCCAGCGGCTTGGAGGGAGGACAAACGACCGGGGAGCTGTTTTTT.

J is TRBJ1-1 and V is TRBV7-6; 10 bases align to TRBD1. There are 16 residues in the CDR3. The ends lost 2 bases at V and 0 bases at J; junction bases unmatched: 3. Germline CDR1 and CDR2: SGHVS and FNYEAQ. The chain's CDR3 is CASSLRGTGVNTEAFF. DNA for the CDR3: TGTGCCAGCAGCTTAAGGGGGACAGGGGTGAACACTGAAGCTTTCTTT.

This clone was detected a few times. This chain connects TRBV6-5 to TRBJ1-1, with TRBD1 matching over 7 bases. Germline V gene lookup returns CDR1 MNHEY and CDR2 SVGAGI. V lost 6 bases and J lost 6; bases outside the gene matches: 10. The CDR3 extends over 14 amino acids. This CDR3 is CASSRVRQGAEAFF. The CDR3 nucleotides read TGTGCCAGCAGCCGCGTTAGACAGGGAGCTGAAGCTTTCTTT.

The chain uses TRBV6-5 and TRBJ1-1; D remains ambiguous. Between the trimmed V and J ends, which lost 5 bases and 4 bases, there was a span of 14 bases. The CDR3 covers 14 residues. From germline, CDR1 is MNHEY and CDR2 SVGAGI. The CDR3 spells CASSPDPRITEAFF. As DNA, the CDR3 is TGTGCCAGCAGTCCGGACCCGAGAATCACTGAAGCTTTCTTT.

The chain recombines TRBV19 with TRBJ2-5, with 8 bases fitting TRBD1. The CDR3 covers 18 residues. Germline CDR1 is LNHDA and CDR2 is SQIVND (reference sequence). With 4 bases clipped from V and 5 bases from J, the junction kept 18 bases outside the gene matches. Written as DNA, the CDR3 is TGTGCCAGTAGTACGGACAGGGCGAGCGGATCAGTATCCGAGACCCAGTACTTC. Translated, it gives CASSTDRASGSVSETQYF.

This chain connects TRBV6-1 to TRBJ1-2; no clear D. The germline CDR1 and CDR2 sequences are MNHNS and SASEGT. The CDR3 contains 16 residues. V lost 2 bases to trimming and J lost 2 bases, with 15 bases between them. The CDR3 reads CASSERMDLGNYGYTF. CDR3 coding DNA: TGTGCCAGCAGTGAAAGAATGGATTTGGGCAACTATGGCTACACCTTC.

The gene calls are TRBV11-2 and TRBJ2-3, with TRBD2 identical over 8 bases. This CDR3 contains 15 residues. V dropped 4 bases and J dropped 6; count of bases not matched to a gene: 9. Germline CDR1 reads SGHAT; CDR2 reads FQNNGV. CDR3 protein: CASSSQYGLADTQYF. The CDR3 nucleotides read TGTGCCAGCAGCTCCCAATATGGACTAGCCGATACGCAGTATTTT.

The rearrangement links TRBV9 to TRBJ2-7; perhaps TRBD2 as D (6 bases). This CDR3 spans 14 amino acids. Germline values: CDR1 SGDLS, CDR2 YYNGEE. V was trimmed by 0 bases and J by 4 bases, leaving 11 bases between them. The CDR3 sequence is CASSVVSGGYEQYF. The CDR3, as DNA: TGTGCCAGCAGCGTAGTATCAGGAGGGTACGAGCAGTACTTC.

The gene calls are TRBV18 and TRBJ1-2; D call uncertain. The CDR3 loop spans 14 amino acids. The ends were cut back, 3 bases at V and 8 bases at J, with 16 bases in the middle. Looked up from germline, CDR1 is KGHSH and CDR2 is LQKENI. CDR3 loop: CASSPSLEVAGYTF. The DNA of the CDR3 is TGTGCCAGCTCACCGTCGTTGGAGGTTGCGGGCTACACCTTC.

The CDR3 nucleotides read TGTGCCAGCAGTCATTCTCACGCGGACAGGGGGCGAAGGGGCTACACCTTC. This encodes CASSHSHADRGRRGYTF. The rearrangement uses TRBV28 and TRBJ1-2, with 11 bases identical to TRBD1. With 5 bases clipped from V and 8 bases from J, the junction kept 16 bases outside the gene matches. In germline, CDR1 is MDHEN, CDR2 SYDVKM. The CDR3 loop spans 17 amino acids.

Written as DNA, the CDR3 is TGTGCCAGCCACAGGGTGGGAAACACCGGGGAGCTGTTTTTT. It translates to CASHRVGNTGELFF. The chain uses TRBV2 and TRBJ2-2; possible D gene TRBD1, 6 bases. CDR1 is SNHLY, CDR2 FYNNEI, per germline. The CDR3 totals 14 residues. The V end lost 8 bases, the J end lost 2 bases, and 12 bases lay between the germline ends.

The chain uses TRBV19 and TRBJ1-1; D remains unclear. The CDR3 contains 13 residues. V lost 4 bases and J lost 1, with 7 bases in between. The germline gives CDR1 LNHDA, CDR2 SQIVND (reference sequence). The CDR3 loop reads CASSNVQNTEAFF. CDR3 DNA: TGTGCCAGTAGTAACGTCCAGAACACTGAAGCTTTCTTT. The full variable domain, with the rest looked up from reference TRBV19 and TRBJ1-1, is DGGITQSPKYLFRKEGQNVTLSCEQNLNHDAMYWYRQDPGQGLRLIYYSQIVNDFQKGDIAEGYSVSREKKESFPLTVTSAQKNPTAFYLCASSNVQNTEAFFGQGTRLTVV.

This clone was recorded a few times. The V gene is TRBV29-1, the J gene TRBJ1-1, with 7 bases fitting TRBD1. Germline CDR1 and CDR2: SQVTM and ANQGSEA. V dropped 6 bases and J dropped 5; count of bases not matched to a gene: 9. The CDR3 spans 13 residues. CDR3 bases: TGCAGCGTGATGCAGGGGGGAGGAACTGAAGCTTTCTTT. It codes for CSVMQGGGTEAFF.

This clone showed up just once. The V gene is TRBV7-8, the J gene TRBJ1-1; no clear D. V was shortened by 4 bases and J by 11 bases, with 20 bases between the two germline ends. The CDR3 length is 14 residues. CDR1 is SGHVS, CDR2 FQNEAQ, per germline. In DNA, the CDR3 is TGTGCCAGCAGCTCCAAGTTTGGGGAGGTAAAGGCTTTCTTT. Its translation: CASSSKFGEVKAFF. The full variable domain, in which reference TRBV7-8 and TRBJ1-1 provide the parts outside the CDR3, is GAGVSQSPRYKVAKRGQDVALRCDPISGHVSLFWYQQALGQGPEFLTYFQNEAQLDKSGLPSDRFFAERPEGSVSTLKIQRTQQEDSAVYLCASSSKFGEVKAFFGQGTRLTVV.

This clone was recorded at least ten times. The same CDR3 can be traced to other DNA sequences in this sample. The rearrangement uses TRBV9 and TRBJ2-5, with D hard to call. The ends were cut back, 0 bases at V and 5 bases at J, with 2 bases in the middle. The germline V gene encodes CDR1 SGDLS and CDR2 YYNGEE. The CDR3 extends over 11 amino acids. In DNA, the CDR3 is TGTGCCAGCAGCGTAGAGGAGACCCAGTACTTC. It is translated as CASSVEETQYF.

The gene calls are TRBV5-4 and TRBJ2-4, with D perhaps matching TRBD1 (5 bases). Looked up from germline, CDR1 is SGHNT and CDR2 is YYREEE (reference sequence). V was clipped by 4 bases and J by 8 bases, with 13 bases between them. This CDR3 has 13 residues. The CDR3 region is CASSVLDIDIQYF. CDR3 nucleotides: TGTGCCAGCAGCGTGTTGGACATCGACATTCAGTACTTC. The full variable domain, with the rest looked up from reference TRBV5-4 and TRBJ2-4, is ETGVTQSPTHLIKTRGQQVTLRCSSQSGHNTVSWYQQALGQGPQFIFQYYREEENGRGNFPPRFSGLQFPNYSSELNVNALELDDSALYLCASSVLDIDIQYFGAGTRLSVL.

The chain employs TRBV6-5 and TRBJ1-4; TRBD1 might be the D (6 bases). CDR3 size: 15 residues. Germline V gene sequence: CDR1 MNHEY, CDR2 SVGAGI. Trimming removed 0 bases at V and 5 bases at J, with 10 bases between. As DNA, the CDR3 is TGTGCCAGCAGTTACTCTCGGACAGCAAATGAAAAACTGTTTTTT. Protein sequence: CASSYSRTANEKLFF.

The chain employs TRBV28 and TRBJ1-5, with D hard to call. Germline V gives CDR1 MDHEN, CDR2 SYDVKM. The CDR3 is 13 residues long. The germline V and J ends were trimmed by 5 bases and 5 bases, with 10 bases remaining between them. CDR3 coding DNA: TGTGCCAGCAGTCCCCGTCTGGATCAGCCCCAGCATTTT. Its translation: CASSPRLDQPQHF.

This clone was seen once. V usage is TRBV5-6 and J usage is TRBJ2-1; no clear D. Germline V CDR1 and CDR2: SGHDT, YYEEEE. This CDR3 is 15 amino acids long. The V and J ends lost 2 bases and 1 base respectively, with 10 bases between them. The DNA for the CDR3 is TGTGCCAGCAGCTTCGGGTACCGATCCTACAATGAGCAGTTCTTC. Amino acid sequence: CASSFGYRSYNEQFF.

This clone was seen a handful of times. The chain uses TRBV10-3 and TRBJ2-3, with a possible D match to TRBD2 (6 bases). V was clipped by 6 bases and J by 0 bases, with 10 bases between them. This CDR3 contains 14 residues. Germline CDR1 is ENHRY and CDR2 is SYGVKD. The CDR3 reads CAIRAGTSTDTQYF. CDR3 in DNA: TGTGCCATCAGAGCCGGGACTAGCACAGATACGCAGTATTTT.

This clone was detected a few times. The gene calls are TRBV5-1 and TRBJ1-4; TRBD1 aligns across 7 bases. Germline-derived CDR1 and CDR2 are SGHRS and YFSETQ. V was pared by 3 bases and J by 1 base, with 0 bases of the junction left unmatched. The CDR3 has 14 residues. The CDR3 nucleotides read TGCGCCAGCAGCTGGACAGGAACTAATGAAAAACTGTTTTTT. Protein: CASSWTGTNEKLFF.

The chain is built from TRBV7-2 and TRBJ1-2; D not resolved. The V end lost 7 bases, the J end lost 4 bases, and 16 bases lay between the germline ends. Per the germline V gene, CDR1 is SGHTA and CDR2 is FQGNSA. The CDR3 extends over 14 amino acids. DNA for the CDR3: TGTGCCAGCAACCCTTTTGGATCGACCTATGGCTACACCTTC. It codes for CASNPFGSTYGYTF. The variable domain in full, with the rest retrieved from reference TRBV7-2 and TRBJ1-2, is GAGVSQSPSNKVTEKGKDVELRCDPISGHTALYWYRQSLGQGLEFLIYFQGNSAPDKSGLPSDRFSAERTGGSVSTLTIQRTQQEDSAVYLCASNPFGSTYGYTFGSGTRLTVV.